One sample yielded the 7 T cell receptor beta chains listed below, sequenced in a study of blood T cells in healthy people across ages. The use of a sample-barcoded 5' primer and a J-beta primer mix characterized a second PCR of roughly 7 to 11 cycles. MiXCR was run by TCRdb on the 5' RACE reads, yielding one entry per CDR3 protein. This table has about 620,000 distinct CDR3 sequences, about 21% appearing once. Sequenced input: blood. Receptor source: a man in his 70s in good health.

This clonotype was picked up a small number of times. The J gene is TRBJ1-1, the V gene TRBV28; D remains unclear. Trimming left V 3 bases short and J 0 bases short, with 8 bases between. The CDR3 sequence is 14 residues long. Germline V gene sequence: CDR1 MDHEN, CDR2 SYDVKM. The CDR3, as DNA: TGTGCCAGCAGTTTGGTCAGGATGAACACTGAAGCTTTCTTT. It translates to CASSLVRMNTEAFF.

The V and J genes are TRBV24-1 and TRBJ2-1; D gene unclear. CDR1 and CDR2 from the germline V gene are KGHDR and SFDVKD. CDR3 size: 16 residues. V lost 2 bases, J lost 2 bases, and 12 bases lay in between. The CDR3 DNA reads as TGTGCCACCAGTGATTCCCAGAGGACGCCCTACAATGAGCAGTTCTTC. This translates into CATSDSQRTPYNEQFF.

The chain joins TRBV5-1 to TRBJ1-1; D remains ambiguous. Germline-derived CDR1 and CDR2 are SGHRS and YFSETQ. V dropped 3 bases and J dropped 6 bases, with 15 bases sitting between them. This CDR3 is built from 14 residues. The CDR3 loop is CASSYLQAPAEAFF. For the CDR3, the DNA is TGCGCCAGCAGCTATTTGCAGGCCCCGGCTGAAGCTTTCTTT.

Of note for this clonotype: A read error may account for a junction end that differs from germline. The chain combines TRBV4-1 with TRBJ2-7, with D tentatively TRBD1 (6 bases). The CDR3 runs 16 residues. The germline CDR1 and CDR2 sequences are MGHRA and YSYEKL. CDR3 DNA: TGCGCCAGCAGCCAGCTACAGGGTATATCCTCCTGCGAGCAGTACTTC. It encodes CASSQLQGISSCEQYF.

The chain carries TRBV5-5 and TRBJ2-3, with 13 bases aligning to TRBD2. The CDR3 extends over 17 amino acids. V shed 2 bases, J shed 6 bases, and the junction held 9 bases outside the gene matches. In germline, CDR1 is SGHKS, CDR2 YYEKEE (reference sequence). CDR3 DNA sequence: TGTGCCAGCAGCTTCGGGACTAGCGGGATGGCGTTGGATACGCAGTATTTT. It codes for CASSFGTSGMALDTQYF.

This rearrangement joins TRBV9 to TRBJ2-1; D possibly corresponds to TRBD2 (6 bases). The V and J ends lost 2 bases and 7 bases respectively, with 10 bases between them. This CDR3 comprises 13 residues. Germline V lookup: CDR1 SGDLS, CDR2 YYNGEE. The CDR3 protein is CASSVTRLNEQFF. CDR3 coding DNA: TGTGCCAGCAGCGTGACTAGATTAAATGAGCAGTTCTTC.

This clonotype appeared a few times. V is TRBV29-1 and J is TRBJ2-1; D call uncertain. The V and J ends lost 3 bases and 1 base respectively, with 13 bases between them. Germline V lookup: CDR1 SQVTM, CDR2 ANQGSEA. The CDR3 extends over 15 amino acids. The CDR3 sequence: CSVEEMESSYNEQFF. The CDR3 nucleotides are TGCAGCGTTGAGGAAATGGAGTCGTCCTACAATGAGCAGTTCTTC.